What follows is one TCR beta chain and its context. The data stem from a study of T cell changes during pregnancy in multiple sclerosis. Repertoires were generated with immunoSEQ multiplex PCR, while TCRdb's copy carries only in-frame clones and drops some. The data show around 84,000 clones, approximately 93% seen once. Deletions cut 0 bases from V and 2 bases from J, with 9 bases between. Germline CDR1 and CDR2: SGDLS and YYNGEE. The CDR3 length is 14 residues. The V gene is TRBV9, the J gene TRBJ2-7, with D uncertain. This clonotype was obtained from a female donor in good health, enrolled as a control in a pregnancy study. Sequenced here: peripheral blood, sampled in the second trimester of pregnancy. The CDR3 loop reads CASSVDGETYEQYF. For the CDR3, the DNA is TGTGCCAGCAGCGTAGACGGAGAAACCTACGAGCAGTACTTC.